This T cell receptor beta chain came from a study of cytomegalovirus exposure and HLA in healthy donors. Both 60 Vbeta primers and 13 Jbeta primers went into the PCR. The data were produced by immunoSEQ multiplex PCR, yet TCRdb's version contains in-frame clones alone and is incomplete. The sample consists of some 150,000 clones, approximately 70% of them appearing once. This CDR3 region has 17 residues. V was cut by 2 bases and J by 1 base, with 14 bases left in between. CDR1 is MGHRA and CDR2 is YSYEKL in the germline V gene. Notes on the study in general: Presence/absence analyses assumed roughly uniform sequencing depth across donors. According to a later analysis, most TCR beta chains associated with CMV appeared HLA-restricted.

This clone was seen a handful of times. Its antigen is undetermined. The receptor comes from a human donor in good health. Sequencing was performed on PBMCs. The rearrangement joins TRBV4-1 to TRBJ1-4, with D possibly matching TRBD1 (6 bases). This CDR3 reads CASSQTPPQGTNEKLFF. In DNA, the CDR3 is TGCGCCAGCAGCCAAACCCCCCCACAGGGAACTAATGAAAAACTGTTTTTT.